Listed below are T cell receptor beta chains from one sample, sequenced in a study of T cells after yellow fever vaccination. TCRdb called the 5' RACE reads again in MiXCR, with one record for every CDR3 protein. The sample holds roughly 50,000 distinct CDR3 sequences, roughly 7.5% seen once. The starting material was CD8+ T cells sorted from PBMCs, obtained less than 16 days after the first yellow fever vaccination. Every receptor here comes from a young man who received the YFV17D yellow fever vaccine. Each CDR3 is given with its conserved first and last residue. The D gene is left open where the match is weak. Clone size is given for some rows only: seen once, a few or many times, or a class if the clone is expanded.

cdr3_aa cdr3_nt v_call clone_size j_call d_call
CASRNRDPIRNTEAFF TGTGCCAGCAGGAACAGGGATCCCATTAGGAACACTGAAGCTTTCTTT TRBV12-3/TRBV12-4 many TRBJ1-1 .
CCARDGAGASNEQFF TGCTGTGCTAGAGATGGAGCGGGGGCCTCCAATGAGCAGTTCTTC TRBV20-1 . TRBJ2-1 TRBD2
CASSYSVLEGGELFF TGTGCCAGCAGTTACTCGGTATTAGAAGGCGGGGAGCTGTTTTTT TRBV6-2/TRBV6-3 few TRBJ2-2 .
CSVEEGNEQFF TGCAGCGTTGAAGAAGGAAATGAGCAGTTCTTC TRBV29-1 many TRBJ2-1 .
CASSLAGSSYNEQFF TGTGCCAGCAGCTTAGCGGGGAGCTCCTACAATGAGCAGTTCTTC TRBV7-2 many TRBJ2-1 .
CSARSAGGSYNEQFF TGCAGTGCTAGATCGGCGGGGGGCTCCTACAATGAGCAGTTCTTC TRBV20-1 . TRBJ2-1 TRBD2
CAISGEGNQPQHF TGTGCCATCAGTGGCGAAGGAAATCAGCCCCAGCATTTT TRBV10-3 many TRBJ1-5 .
CASTPRALSWETQYF TGTGCCAGTACCCCCAGGGCGCTTTCTTGGGAGACCCAGTACTTC TRBV19 . TRBJ2-5 .
CSATRGNTASGANVLTF TGCAGTGCTACCCGCGGCAACACCGCCTCTGGGGCCAACGTCCTGACTTTC TRBV20-1 . TRBJ2-6 .
CASSTISDTQYF TGTGCCAGCAGCACAATATCAGATACGCAGTATTTT TRBV27 many TRBJ2-3 .
CASSTTGDRFVGEQFF TGTGCCAGTAGTACTACCGGGGACAGGTTTGTAGGTGAGCAGTTCTTC TRBV19 many TRBJ2-1 TRBD1
CASSYSTSGQGESDTEAFF TGTGCCAGCAGTTACTCCACCTCGGGACAGGGGGAGAGCGACACTGAAGCTTTCTTT TRBV6-5 many TRBJ1-1 TRBD1
CASSLFGTGELFF TGTGCCAGCAGCTTGTTTGGCACCGGGGAGCTGTTTTTT TRBV5-6 many TRBJ2-2 .
CASSFLSYGGAANGELFF TGTGCCAGCAGTTTTTTGTCGTACGGGGGGGCTGCCAACGGGGAGCTGTTTTTT TRBV12-3/TRBV12-4 many TRBJ2-2 TRBD2
CASSTGANYGYTF TGTGCCAGTTCAACGGGAGCTAACTATGGCTACACCTTC TRBV13 . TRBJ1-2 .
CASSQDGTSGGAGEQFF TGCGCCAGCAGCCAAGACGGGACTAGCGGGGGGGCTGGGGAGCAGTTCTTC TRBV4-1 many TRBJ2-1 TRBD2
CASSLPPPGPGMETQYF TGTGCCAGCAGCTTACCTCCCCCTGGGCCGGGAATGGAGACCCAGTACTTC TRBV7-2 many TRBJ2-5 .
CASSQEGAVETQYF TGCGCCAGCAGCCAAGAGGGGGCGGTAGAGACCCAGTACTTC TRBV4-1 . TRBJ2-5 .
CASSLVAVREQFF TGCGCCAGCAGCTTGGTGGCAGTACGTGAGCAGTTCTTC TRBV5-1 many TRBJ2-1 .
CSVERKGRNTEAFF TGCAGCGTTGAGCGGAAAGGCCGGAACACTGAAGCTTTCTTT TRBV29-1 many TRBJ1-1 .
CASIPMGEETQYF TGTGCCAGCATTCCCATGGGGGAAGAGACCCAGTACTTC TRBV7-6 many TRBJ2-5 .
CASSPAGSGETQYF TGTGCCAGCAGCCCGGCGGGGTCGGGAGAGACCCAGTACTTC TRBV7-9 many TRBJ2-5 .
CASNDRGPYSGNTIYF TGTGCCAGCAACGACAGGGGCCCTTACTCTGGAAACACCATATATTTT TRBV5-6 many TRBJ1-3 TRBD1
CASSYSTGGNSPLHF TGTGCCAGCAGTTACTCGACAGGGGGAAATTCACCCCTCCACTTT TRBV6-5 many TRBJ1-6 TRBD1
CSARGTVVEEQYF TGCAGTGCTAGAGGCACGGTGGTCGAGGAGCAGTACTTC TRBV20-1 many TRBJ2-7 .
CASSLEGGADIQYF TGTGCCAGCAGCTTAGAGGGTGGGGCGGACATTCAGTACTTC TRBV5-5 many TRBJ2-4 .
CASRAPTGYEQYF TGTGCCAGTAGGGCCCCGACAGGTTACGAGCAGTACTTC TRBV19 few TRBJ2-7 .
CAISIRTETSTDTQYF TGTGCCATCAGTATCCGGACCGAAACTAGCACAGATACGCAGTATTTT TRBV10-3 many TRBJ2-3 .
CAISSGPLLDEQFF TGTGCCATCAGTTCAGGTCCTCTCCTCGATGAGCAGTTCTTC TRBV10-3 many TRBJ2-1 .
CSVRTGLAHEQYF TGCAGCGTTCGGACGGGACTAGCCCACGAGCAGTACTTC TRBV29-1 many TRBJ2-7 TRBD2
CASLGRAATANYGYTF TGTGCCAGCCTCGGACGAGCAGCCACTGCTAACTATGGCTACACCTTC TRBV28 many TRBJ1-2 .
CASTTSPGARYNEQFF TGTGCCAGCACCACCAGTCCCGGGGCCAGGTACAATGAGCAGTTCTTC TRBV7-9 many TRBJ2-1 .
CASLPQAGVFNEQFF TGTGCCAGCCTTCCCCAAGCGGGGGTCTTCAATGAGCAGTTCTTC TRBV7-9 many TRBJ2-1 TRBD2
CASSQLTRPTSPHNEQFF TGTGCCAGCAGCCAACTAACCCGACCCACCTCCCCCCACAATGAGCAGTTCTTC TRBV4-2 many TRBJ2-1 .
CASSSGLAGGNQETQYF TGCGCCAGCAGCTCCGGACTAGCGGGGGGAAACCAAGAGACCCAGTACTTC TRBV5-1 . TRBJ2-5 TRBD2
CATSDLGDSTDTQYF TGTGCCACCAGTGATTTAGGGGATAGCACAGATACGCAGTATTTT TRBV24-1 many TRBJ2-3 .
CASSLGSWDTEAFF TGTGCCAGCAGCTTGGGGTCATGGGACACTGAAGCTTTCTTT TRBV5-5 many TRBJ1-1 .
CASSEFQVPYNEQFF TGCGCCAGCAGTGAGTTCCAGGTCCCCTACAATGAGCAGTTCTTC TRBV10-2 many TRBJ2-1 .
CASSQDREGGVTEAFF TGTGCCAGCAGCCAAGATCGTGAAGGGGGAGTCACTGAAGCTTTCTTT TRBV3-1 many TRBJ1-1 .
CASSQRDLNSPLHF TGTGCCAGCAGCCAAAGAGATTTAAATTCACCCCTCCACTTT TRBV7-6 many TRBJ1-6 .
CANSGTSGVTSTDTQYF TGTGCCAACAGTGGGACTAGCGGGGTTACTAGCACAGATACGCAGTATTTT TRBV10-3 . TRBJ2-3 TRBD2
CASSEQGPNQPQHF TGTGCCAGCAGTGAACAGGGCCCCAATCAGCCCCAGCATTTT TRBV6-1 . TRBJ1-5 .
CASRFIGQGGYGTQYF TGTGCCAGCAGATTTATCGGACAGGGTGGGTATGGTACGCAGTATTTT TRBV27 many TRBJ2-3 TRBD1
CASSFWWSGQGVTGELFF TGTGCCAGCAGTTTCTGGTGGTCGGGACAGGGGGTCACCGGGGAGCTGTTTTTT TRBV27 many TRBJ2-2 TRBD1
CASSAGPRSYEQYF TGCGCCAGCAGCGCTGGTCCACGCTCCTACGAGCAGTACTTC TRBV5-1 many TRBJ2-7 .
CASRSVQETQYF TGTGCAAGTCGTAGCGTTCAAGAGACCCAGTACTTC TRBV12-2 . TRBJ2-5 .
CASSRGISNQPQHF TGTGCCAGCAGTCGAGGGATTAGCAATCAGCCCCAGCATTTT TRBV27 many TRBJ1-5 .
CASSLGRGRTEAFF TGTGCCAGCAGTTTGGGCCGGGGGCGGACTGAAGCTTTCTTT TRBV12-3/TRBV12-4 many TRBJ1-1 .
CASSPLAFSTDTQYF TGTGCCAGCAGTCCCTTAGCCTTTAGCACAGATACGCAGTATTTT TRBV6-1 many TRBJ2-3 .
CASSSLIGGHYNEQFF TGTGCCAGCAGCTCCCTCATCGGGGGCCATTACAATGAGCAGTTCTTC TRBV5-6 many TRBJ2-1 .
CSAFPSGAPQWEQFF TGCAGTGCTTTCCCCAGCGGGGCCCCACAATGGGAGCAGTTCTTC TRBV20-1 many TRBJ2-1 TRBD2
CASSPMYQETQYF TGTGCCAGCAGTCCCATGTACCAAGAGACCCAGTACTTC TRBV27 many TRBJ2-5 .
CASSSPPDNEQFF TGTGCCAGCAGCTCACCTCCAGACAATGAGCAGTTCTTC TRBV11-1 few TRBJ2-1 .
CASSSKRGGRTDTQYF TGCGCCAGCAGCTCCAAGCGGGGGGGCCGCACAGATACGCAGTATTTT TRBV5-1 many TRBJ2-3 TRBD2
CASSYESRSSYEQYF TGTGCCAGCAGTTACGAGAGCCGGAGCTCCTACGAGCAGTACTTC TRBV6-5 many TRBJ2-7 .
CASSPNLRSAGNEKLFF TGTGCCAGCAGCCCAAATCTACGGTCCGCGGGGAATGAAAAACTGTTTTTT TRBV11-2 many TRBJ1-4 .
CATSDPSTSGGDNEQFF TGTGCCACCAGTGACCCCTCGACTAGCGGGGGGGACAATGAGCAGTTCTTC TRBV24-1 many TRBJ2-1 TRBD2
CASSPGTGEGSNEQFF TGTGCCAGCAGCCCAGGGACAGGGGAAGGTAGTAATGAGCAGTTCTTC TRBV7-9 many TRBJ2-1 TRBD1
CASSLGRQGLGYTF TGTGCCAGCAGCTTGGGGCGCCAGGGACTTGGCTACACCTTC TRBV5-6 . TRBJ1-2 .
CASSLGTRYEQYF TGTGCCAGCAGTTTGGGGACCCGATACGAGCAGTACTTC TRBV27 many TRBJ2-7 .